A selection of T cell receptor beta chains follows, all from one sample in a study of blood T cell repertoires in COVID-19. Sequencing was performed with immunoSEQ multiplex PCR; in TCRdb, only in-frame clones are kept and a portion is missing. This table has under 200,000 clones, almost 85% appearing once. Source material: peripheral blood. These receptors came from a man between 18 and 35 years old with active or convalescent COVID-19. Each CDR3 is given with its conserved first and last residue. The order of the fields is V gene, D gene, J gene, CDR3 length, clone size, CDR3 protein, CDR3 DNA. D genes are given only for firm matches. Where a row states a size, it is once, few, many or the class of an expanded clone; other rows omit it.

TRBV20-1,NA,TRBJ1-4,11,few,CSAREAEKLFF,TGCAGTGCTAGAGAAGCTGAAAAACTGTTTTTT
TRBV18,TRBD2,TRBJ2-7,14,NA,CASSPGLAGYEQYF,TGTGCCAGCTCACCGGGACTAGCCGGGTACGAGCAGTACTTC
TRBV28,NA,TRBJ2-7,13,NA,CASSLRNSYEQYF,TGTGCCAGCAGTTTGCGAAATTCCTACGAGCAGTACTTC
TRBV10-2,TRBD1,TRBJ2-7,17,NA,CASKRTGGGLSSYEQYF,TGCGCCTCAAAAAGGACAGGGGGCGGGCTAAGCTCCTACGAGCAGTACTTC
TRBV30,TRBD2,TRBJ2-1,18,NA,CAWSRGTSGLSSYNEQFF,TGTGCCTGGAGTCGTGGGACTAGCGGCCTTAGCTCCTACAATGAGCAGTTCTTC
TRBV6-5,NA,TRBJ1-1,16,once,CASSYSGIGGRTEAFF,TGTGCCAGCAGTTACTCAGGGATAGGGGGACGAACTGAAGCTTTCTTT
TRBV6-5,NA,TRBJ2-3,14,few,CASSYSRVGDTQYF,TGTGCCAGCAGTTACTCTCGGGTTGGAGATACGCAGTATTTT
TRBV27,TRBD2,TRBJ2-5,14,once,CASSPLSGRETQYF,TGTGCCAGCAGTCCCCTCTCCGGGAGGGAGACCCAGTACTTC
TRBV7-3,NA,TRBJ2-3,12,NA,CASSPGTDTQYF,TGTGCCAGCAGCCCCGGTACAGATACGCAGTATTTT
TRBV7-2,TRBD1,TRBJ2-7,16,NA,CASSLIGTVVSYEQYF,TGTGCCAGCAGCTTAATTGGGACAGTTGTTTCCTACGAGCAGTACTTC
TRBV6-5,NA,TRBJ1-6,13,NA,CASRYGGGSPLHF,TGTGCCAGCAGATATGGGGGGGGCTCACCCCTCCACTTT
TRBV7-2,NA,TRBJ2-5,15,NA,CASSLGTVRQETQYF,TGTGCCAGCAGCTTAGGGACAGTAAGACAAGAGACCCAGTACTTC
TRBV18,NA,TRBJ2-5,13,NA,CASSPPGQETQYF,TGTGCCAGCTCTCCCCCCGGGCAAGAGACCCAGTACTTC
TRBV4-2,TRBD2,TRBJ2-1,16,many,CASSQDGTSAYNEQFF,TGTGCCAGCAGCCAAGATGGGACTAGCGCCTACAATGAGCAGTTCTTC
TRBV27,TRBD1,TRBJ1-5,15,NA,CASRKDRDSLKPQHF,TGTGCCAGCAGGAAGGATCGGGACAGCCTAAAGCCCCAGCATTTT
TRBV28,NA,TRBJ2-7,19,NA,CASMAMERSWDTWGYEQYF,TGTGCCAGCATGGCCATGGAAAGGAGCTGGGACACTTGGGGGTACGAGCAGTACTTC
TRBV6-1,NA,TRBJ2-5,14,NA,CASSEGNRMETQYF,TGTGCCAGCAGTGAAGGGAACAGAATGGAGACCCAGTACTTC
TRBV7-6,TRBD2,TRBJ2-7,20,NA,CASSLGAGGSLAGMTYEQYF,TGTGCCAGCAGCCTAGGGGCAGGGGGCTCACTAGCGGGGATGACCTACGAGCAGTACTTC
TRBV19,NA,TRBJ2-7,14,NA,CASSRIPSGNEQYF,TGTGCCAGTAGTCGGATACCTTCGGGAAACGAGCAGTACTTC
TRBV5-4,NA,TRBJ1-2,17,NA,CASRPLGLSAFYYGDTF,TGTGCCAGCAGACCCCTCGGACTCAGTGCGTTCTACTATGGAGACACCTTC
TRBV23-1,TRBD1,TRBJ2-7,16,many,CASSHGQGATSYEQYF,TGCGCCAGCAGTCACGGACAGGGGGCCACTTCCTACGAGCAGTACTTC
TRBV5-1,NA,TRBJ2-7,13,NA,CASSAGPSYEQYF,TGCGCCAGCAGCGCGGGACCCTCCTACGAGCAGTACTTC
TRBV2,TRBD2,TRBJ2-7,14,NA,CASSETSDTYEQYF,TGTGCCAGCAGTGAGACTAGCGACACCTACGAGCAGTACTTC
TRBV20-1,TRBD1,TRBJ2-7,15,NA,CSASRRDSNSYEQYF,TGCAGTGCTAGTCGTCGGGACAGCAACTCCTACGAGCAGTACTTC
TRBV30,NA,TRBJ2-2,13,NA,CAGGWKGTGELFF,TGTGCCGGCGGTTGGAAGGGGACCGGGGAGCTGTTTTTT
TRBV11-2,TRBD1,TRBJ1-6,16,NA,CASSLAYRGWNSPLHF,TGTGCCAGCAGCTTGGCGTACAGGGGATGGAATTCACCCCTCCACTTT
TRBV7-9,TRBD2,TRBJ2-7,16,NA,CASSLQAGTTNYEQYF,TGTGCCAGCAGCCTACAAGCCGGGACTACCAACTACGAGCAGTACTTC
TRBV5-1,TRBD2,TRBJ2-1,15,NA,CASSLVLAGDNEQFF,TGCGCCAGCAGCTTGGTGTTAGCGGGGGACAATGAGCAGTTCTTC
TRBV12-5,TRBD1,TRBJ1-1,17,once,CASGLGNKDRENTEAFF,TGTGCTAGTGGTTTGGGCAATAAGGACAGGGAGAACACTGAAGCTTTCTTT
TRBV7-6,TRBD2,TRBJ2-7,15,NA,CASSLSGRVSYEQYF,TGTGCCAGCAGCTTAAGCGGGAGAGTGAGCTACGAGCAGTACTTC
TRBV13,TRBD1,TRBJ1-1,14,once,CASSPRRTGDEAFF,TGTGCCAGCAGCCCCAGAAGGACAGGAGACGAAGCTTTCTTT
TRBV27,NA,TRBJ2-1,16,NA,CASSFRGLGFYNEQFF,TGTGCCAGCAGTTTTAGGGGACTGGGGTTTTACAATGAGCAGTTCTTC
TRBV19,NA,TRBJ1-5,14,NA,CASTPAAGNQPQHF,TGTGCCAGTACCCCCGCGGCGGGAAATCAGCCCCAGCATTTT
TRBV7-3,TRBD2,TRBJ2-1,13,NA,CASSRLAGGWQFF,TGTGCCAGCAGCCGACTAGCGGGAGGTTGGCAGTTCTTC
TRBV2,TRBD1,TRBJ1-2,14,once,CASRVTGGGHGYTF,TGTGCCAGCAGGGTGACAGGGGGTGGGCATGGCTACACCTTC
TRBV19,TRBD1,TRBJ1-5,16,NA,CASIDRQGLSNQPQHF,TGTGCCAGTATCGATAGACAGGGACTTAGCAATCAGCCCCAGCATTTT
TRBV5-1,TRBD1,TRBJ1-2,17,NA,CASSSAGTGGANYGYTF,TGCGCCAGCAGCTCCGCGGGGACAGGGGGAGCTAACTATGGCTACACCTTC
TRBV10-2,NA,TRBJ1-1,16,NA,CASSESPGTMNTEAFF,TGCGCCAGCAGTGAGTCGCCCGGGACAATGAACACTGAAGCTTTCTTT
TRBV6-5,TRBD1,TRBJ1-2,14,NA,CASSYLGTDYGYTF,TGTGCCAGCAGTTACCTCGGGACAGACTATGGCTACACCTTC
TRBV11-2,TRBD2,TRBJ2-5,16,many,CASSSTSGPYQETQYF,TGTGCCAGCAGCTCGACTAGCGGCCCGTACCAAGAGACCCAGTACTTC
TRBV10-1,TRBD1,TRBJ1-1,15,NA,CASRGQGAWDTEAFF,TGCGCCAGCAGAGGACAGGGGGCTTGGGACACTGAAGCTTTCTTT
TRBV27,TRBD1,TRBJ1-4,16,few,CASSLSAGTGDEKLFF,TGTGCCAGCAGTTTATCAGCCGGGACAGGGGATGAAAAACTGTTTTTT
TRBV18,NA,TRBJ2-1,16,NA,CASSPPRNPRGDEQFF,TGTGCCAGCTCACCACCGAGGAACCCTCGCGGCGATGAGCAGTTCTTC
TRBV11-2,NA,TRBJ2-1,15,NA,CASSTNRVGGNEQFF,TGTGCCAGCAGCACCAACAGGGTAGGGGGCAATGAGCAGTTCTTC
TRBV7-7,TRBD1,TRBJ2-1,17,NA,CASSHQPTGMPYNEQFF,TGTGCCAGCAGTCACCAACCGACAGGGATGCCTTACAATGAGCAGTTCTTC
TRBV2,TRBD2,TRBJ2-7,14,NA,CASRPGLAYYEQYF,TGTGCCAGCAGACCGGGACTAGCGTACTACGAGCAGTACTTC
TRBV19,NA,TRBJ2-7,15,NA,CASSAGYLTLYEQYF,TGTGCCAGTAGTGCAGGGTACCTTACGCTTTACGAGCAGTACTTC
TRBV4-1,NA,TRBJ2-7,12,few,CASSHTGYEQYF,TGCGCCAGCAGCCACACAGGCTACGAGCAGTACTTC
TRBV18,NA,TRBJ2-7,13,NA,CASSPPPGYEQYF,TGTGCCAGCTCACCACCGCCCGGCTACGAGCAGTACTTC
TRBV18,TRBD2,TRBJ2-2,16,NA,CASSPVAGARAGELFF,TGTGCCAGCTCACCGGTAGCGGGAGCCAGGGCCGGGGAGCTGTTTTTT
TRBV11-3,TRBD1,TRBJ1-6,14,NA,CASSLGQENSPLHF,TGTGCCAGCAGCCTAGGACAGGAGAATTCACCCCTCCACTTT
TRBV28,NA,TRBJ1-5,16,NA,CASDGAGTPVDQPQHF,TGTGCCAGCGATGGGGCCGGGACACCCGTGGATCAGCCCCAGCATTTT
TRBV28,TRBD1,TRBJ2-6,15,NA,CASSTTGDGANVLTF,TGTGCCAGCAGCACTACAGGGGACGGGGCCAACGTCCTGACTTTC
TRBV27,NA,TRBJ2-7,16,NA,CASRTNLNGVSYEQYF,TGTGCCAGCAGAACCAATCTTAACGGTGTCTCCTACGAGCAGTACTTC
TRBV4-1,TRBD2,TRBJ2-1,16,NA,CASSHPGLAGGDEQFF,TGCGCCAGCAGCCATCCTGGACTAGCGGGGGGGGATGAGCAGTTCTTC
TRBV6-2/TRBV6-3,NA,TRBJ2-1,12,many,CASSRTVDEQFF,TGTGCCAGCAGCCGGACAGTCGATGAGCAGTTCTTC
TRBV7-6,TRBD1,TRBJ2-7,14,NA,CASRSGTGAYEQYF,TGTGCCAGCCGCTCTGGGACAGGAGCCTACGAGCAGTACTTC
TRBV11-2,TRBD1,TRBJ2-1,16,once,CASSLPGGAGELEQFF,TGTGCCAGCAGCTTACCAGGGGGCGCCGGCGAACTAGAGCAGTTCTTC
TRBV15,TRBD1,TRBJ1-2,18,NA,CATSRDNRGLGANYGYTF,TGTGCCACCAGCAGAGATAACAGGGGGCTTGGGGCTAACTATGGCTACACCTTC
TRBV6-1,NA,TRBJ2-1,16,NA,CASSETGKGIYNEQFF,TGTGCCAGCAGTGAAACAGGAAAGGGAATCTACAATGAGCAGTTCTTC